Below are 29 T cell receptor beta chains sequenced from a single sample in a study of metastatic and nonmetastatic thyroid tumors. Thyroid surgery was preceded by no treatment in any patient. From the PCR reads, TCRdb re-called clones with MiXCR. The table lists about 31,000 clones, 15% to 20% of them singletons. Material for sequencing was blood. These receptors all come from a female donor with papillary thyroid cancer or a benign thyroid nodule (not recorded which). Some clones in this sample may be carry-over from other donors' samples.

In this sample, this clone turned up many times. The chain uses TRBV5-1 and TRBJ1-4; the D is unclear. Germline-derived CDR1 and CDR2 are SGHRS and YFSETQ. CDR3 length: 15 amino acids. Trimming left V 0 bases short and J 1 base short, with 7 bases between. The CDR3 spells CASSLAYGTNEKLFF. The CDR3 nucleotides read TGCGCCAGCAGCTTGGCCTATGGAACTAATGAAAAACTGTTTTTT.

This clone came up a few times. The chain recombines TRBV28 with TRBJ2-7; 9 nucleotides line up with TRBD1. The trim removed 7 bases at V and 2 bases at J, leaving 3 bases unmatched. The CDR3 covers 13 residues. Per the germline V gene, CDR1 is MDHEN and CDR2 is SYDVKM. The CDR3 reads CASIWDRAYEQYF. DNA of the CDR3: TGTGCCAGCATCTGGGACAGGGCCTACGAGCAGTACTTC.

This clone was seen ten or more times. It may be a read error: a sequence one base away is much more abundant. The V call is TRBV15, the J call TRBJ1-2; TRBD1 matches 8 bases. CDR3 length equals 14 residues. Germline-derived CDR1 and CDR2 are LNHNV and YYDKDF (reference sequence). The CDR3 DNA reads as TGTGCCACCAACAGAGACAGGGGAGGGGACGGCTACACCTTC. Translation: CATNRDRGGDGYTF.

This clone was counted ten times or more. The chain carries TRBV3-1 and TRBJ1-5, with 9 bases aligning to TRBD1. The CDR3 consists of 16 residues. Germline V gene lookup returns CDR1 LGHDT and CDR2 YNNKEL (reference sequence). J gave up 4 bases and V 1 base, and 5 bases lay outside the gene matches. The CDR3 sequence: CASSQAGTGRNQPQHF. CDR3 nucleotides: TGTGCCAGCAGCCAAGCCGGGACAGGGAGAAATCAGCCCCAGCATTTT.

The chain uses TRBV2 and TRBJ1-5; no clear D gene. The CDR3 runs to 15 residues. Germline values: CDR1 SNHLY, CDR2 FYNNEI. The germline V and J ends were trimmed by 6 bases and 5 bases, with 17 bases remaining between them. The CDR3 DNA is TGTGCCAGCAGCCTCCGTGGCAGCGCCGATCAGCCCCAGCATTTT. Translating gives CASSLRGSADQPQHF.

This clone was counted ten times or more. The chain combines TRBV4-1 with TRBJ2-2; 8 bases are shared with TRBD2. Germline CDR1 MGHRA, CDR2 YSYEKL. The length of the CDR3 is 15 residues. Trimming at V came to 3 bases and at J to 5 bases, leaving 5 bases not matched to a gene. CDR3: CASSHDPGGTGELFF. The CDR3 region has the DNA TGCGCCAGCAGCCACGACCCGGGGGGGACCGGGGAGCTGTTTTTT.

By share, this clone ranks as medium-sized. The chain has TRBV6-1 and TRBJ1-3; D not resolved. Germline CDR1 reads MNHNS; CDR2 reads SASEGT. V was shortened by 7 bases and J by 3 bases, with 7 bases between the two germline ends. The CDR3 has 12 amino acids. In DNA form, the CDR3 reads TGTGCCAGCATGGTCGGTGGAAACACCATATATTTT. Residues: CASMVGGNTIYF.

This clone was seen repeatedly, ten times or more. The rearrangement links TRBV29-1 to TRBJ2-7; the D gene is possibly TRBD1 (6 bases). V lost 4 bases and J lost 5, with 15 bases in between. Germline V gene lookup returns CDR1 SQVTM and CDR2 ANQGSEA. The CDR3 consists of 13 residues. The CDR3 spells CSVALQGDDEQYF. The CDR3 nucleotides read TGCAGCGTTGCCCTACAGGGAGATGACGAGCAGTACTTC.

This clone rates as medium-sized. V usage is TRBV20-1 and J usage is TRBJ2-7, with D possibly TRBD2 on 5 matching bases. Germline CDR1 reads DFQATT; CDR2 reads SNEGSKA (reference sequence). V was pared by 0 bases and J by 7 bases, with 13 bases between. CDR3 length: 13 residues. The CDR3 sequence: CSARDLSEVEQYF. For the CDR3, the DNA is TGCAGTGCTAGAGATCTATCGGAGGTTGAGCAGTACTTC.

This clone was counted ten times or more. This specimen includes other DNA sequences encoding the same CDR3. The chain joins TRBV10-3 to TRBJ2-3; 11 positions match TRBD2. Germline values: CDR1 ENHRY, CDR2 SYGVKD. J was trimmed by 5 bases and V by 6 bases; bases with no gene match: 7. CDR3 length: 15 amino acids. Here the CDR3 DNA reads TGTGCCATCAGCCTCACTAGCGGGAGAGGAGATACGCAGTATTTT. The encoded protein is CAISLTSGRGDTQYF.

The table lists this clone with many counts. The J gene is TRBJ2-7, the V gene TRBV5-4, with D perhaps matching TRBD1 or TRBD2 (5 bases each). Between the trimmed V and J ends, which lost 4 bases and 4 bases, there was a span of 15 bases. This CDR3 has 14 residues. Germline V CDR1 and CDR2: SGHNT, YYREEE (reference sequence). For the CDR3, the DNA is TGTGCCAGCAGCCCAGGGCCGACGGGGTACGAGCAGTACTTC. Translated: CASSPGPTGYEQYF.

Regarding this clone: This may come from a read error, since a much larger clone is one base off. The same CDR3 also results from other DNA sequences found in this sample. V is TRBV10-3 and J is TRBJ2-1, with TRBD2 matching 7 bases. This CDR3 is 14 amino acids long. Per the germline V gene, CDR1 is ENHRY and CDR2 is SYGVKD. CDR3 loop: CAISGGREGNEQFF. The CDR3 nucleotides read TGTGCCATCAGTGGTGGCAGGGAGGGCAATGAGCAATTCTTC.

This sequence joins TRBV19 and TRBJ1-2; D is ambiguous. CDR3 length: 12 residues. V shed 5 bases and J shed 6 bases, with 10 bases lying between them. Germline assignment: CDR1 LNHDA and CDR2 SQIVND (reference sequence). The CDR3 DNA is TGTGCCAGTAGTGACCGGAGAAATGGCTACACCTTC. Translating it yields CASSDRRNGYTF.

This clone was detected ten times or more. A much larger clone differs from this one at a single base, so this may be a read error. The rearrangement joins TRBV5-1 to TRBJ2-1; D may be TRBD1 (5 bases). The CDR3 length is 15 residues. The germline gives CDR1 SGHRS, CDR2 YFSETQ. CDR3 DNA sequence: TGCGCCAGCAGCTTGCAGGGTTTCACCTACAATGGGCAGTTCTTC. Translation: CASSLQGFTYNGQFF.

This clone appeared a few times. In DNA, the CDR3 is TGTGCCAGCAGTTTTCGGTCTAGCGGAACCAATGAGCAGTTCTTC. It yields the protein CASSFRSSGTNEQFF. The chain has TRBV28 and TRBJ2-1, with TRBD2 matching over 7 bases. The germline V gene has CDR1 MDHEN and CDR2 SYDVKM. V was clipped by 3 bases and J by 6 bases; unmatched bases: 8. The CDR3 runs to 15 residues.

The table lists this clone with many counts. The chain links TRBV6-1 to TRBJ1-5; 8 nucleotides line up with TRBD1. The CDR3 sequence is 14 residues long. Germline values: CDR1 MNHNS, CDR2 SASEGT. V shed 5 bases, J shed 5 bases, and the junction held 5 bases outside the gene matches. CDR3 in DNA: TGTGCCAGCAGTAGGACAGGGAGGGATCAGCCCCAGCATTTT. It encodes CASSRTGRDQPQHF.

Of note for this clone: A much more abundant neighbour one base away suggests this may be a read error. The CDR3 DNA sequence: TGTGCCAGCAGCCAGGGACCCGGGGACACTGAATCTTTCTTT. Amino acids: CASSQGPGDTESFF. V gene TRBV5-4 combines with J gene TRBJ1-1; tentatively, D is TRBD1 (6 bases). Germline CDR1 is SGHNT and CDR2 is YYREEE (reference sequence). The CDR3 has 14 residues.

This clone was seen repeatedly, ten times or more. The V and J genes are TRBV2 and TRBJ2-3; TRBD1 agrees at 9 bases. With 8 bases clipped from V and 2 bases from J, the junction kept 11 bases outside the gene matches. This CDR3 comprises 16 residues. Germline V CDR1 and CDR2: SNHLY, FYNNEI. CDR3 nucleotides: TGTGCCAGCCTTAGGGAACAGGGGGCCTACACAGATACGCAGTATTTT. Amino acids: CASLREQGAYTDTQYF.

By its share, this clone is medium-sized. The rearrangement joins TRBV12-3 or TRBV12-4 to TRBJ1-2; D is ambiguous. This CDR3 comprises 13 residues. The germline V and J ends were trimmed by 2 bases and 7 bases, with 11 bases remaining between them. The CDR3 protein is CASSLSRDSGYTF. The DNA for the CDR3 is TGTGCCAGCAGTTTATCCCGGGATTCTGGCTACACCTTC.

This clone was counted only a few times. V and J are TRBV2 and TRBJ2-7, with D hard to call. Between the trimmed V and J ends, which lost 7 bases and 6 bases, there was a span of 10 bases. The length of the CDR3 is 11 residues. The germline CDR1 and CDR2 sequences are SNHLY and FYNNEI. The CDR3 sequence: CASTGKAEQYF. The CDR3 DNA reads TGTGCCAGCACCGGCAAGGCCGAGCAGTACTTC.

Details on this clone: This likely comes from a read error, as the CDR3 has no conserved phenylalanine or tryptophan at its end. The chain is built from TRBV15 and TRBJ2-1; D uncertain. This CDR3 contains 14 residues. Germline V gene data show CDR1 as LNHNV and CDR2 as YYDKDF (reference sequence). CDR3 protein: CATNRDPGANEQFL. The CDR3 DNA is TGTGCCACCAACAGAGATCCCGGAGCCAATGAGCAGTTCCTC.

This clone was seen at least ten times. J is TRBJ2-1 and V is TRBV9; 7 nucleotides match TRBD2. The CDR3 has 19 residues. Germline-derived CDR1 and CDR2 are SGDLS and YYNGEE. With 6 bases clipped from V and 0 bases from J, the junction kept 18 bases outside the gene matches. CDR3 sequence reads: CASTAVASGASSSYNEQFF. CDR3 nucleotide sequence: TGTGCCAGCACCGCCGTTGCTAGCGGTGCCTCGAGCTCCTACAATGAGCAGTTCTTC.

The chain links TRBV20-1 to TRBJ1-5, with a tentative D call TRBD1 (6 bases). Germline CDR1 reads DFQATT; CDR2 reads SNEGSKA (reference sequence). This CDR3 comprises 14 residues. Trimming cost V 5 bases and J 4 bases, with 15 bases left between them. CDR3 protein: CSAQFAGANQPQHF. CDR3 DNA sequence: TGCAGTGCTCAATTTGCGGGGGCAAATCAGCCCCAGCATTTT.

This clone was seen ten or more times. The rearrangement joins TRBV3-1 to TRBJ2-1, with no clear D. Deletions cut 0 bases from V and 3 bases from J, with 12 bases between. This CDR3 spans 16 amino acids. The germline gives CDR1 LGHDT, CDR2 YNNKEL (reference sequence). The CDR3: CASSQDYGSDYNEQFF. Written as DNA, the CDR3 is TGTGCCAGCAGCCAAGACTACGGGTCGGACTACAATGAGCAGTTCTTC.

This clone was detected a few times. This chain uses TRBV5-6 with TRBJ1-1; 7 bases line up with TRBD1. This CDR3 has 14 amino acids. Trimming removed 6 bases from V and 3 bases from J; junction bases left unmatched: 8. Looked up from germline, CDR1 is SGHDT and CDR2 is YYEEEE. The CDR3 sequence: CASNRDRCYTEAFF. CDR3 nucleotides: TGTGCCAGCAACAGGGACAGATGCTACACTGAAGCTTTCTTT.

This clone was seen at least ten times. The chain carries TRBV5-1 and TRBJ2-5, with 7 bases aligning to TRBD2. Germline assignment: CDR1 SGHRS and CDR2 YFSETQ. The length of the CDR3 is 14 residues. Unmatched junction bases numbered 8, after V lost 9 bases and J lost 0 bases. As DNA, the CDR3 is TGCGCCACCAACATCGGGGGGTACCAAGAGACCCAGTACTTC. It is translated as CATNIGGYQETQYF.

This clone was recorded at least ten times. The sample carries other DNA sequences with the same CDR3. The J gene is TRBJ2-7, the V gene TRBV2, with 8 bases identical to TRBD2. Trimming took 6 bases from V and 3 from J; bases not matched to a gene: 13. Germline CDR1 and CDR2: SNHLY and FYNNEI. This CDR3 has 16 residues. The CDR3 sequence is CASSHSAPRGGYEQYF. The CDR3 nucleotides are TGTGCCAGCAGCCACTCTGCGCCCCGGGGGGGCTACGAGCAGTACTTC.

This clone is labeled medium-sized. The chain couples TRBV12-3 or TRBV12-4 to TRBJ1-6; D call uncertain. This CDR3 contains 16 residues. V was shortened by 2 bases and J by 3 bases, with 11 bases between the two germline ends. DNA for the CDR3: TGTGCCAGCAGTTTACCCCTGGGCGGCTATAATTCACCCCTCCACTTT. Protein: CASSLPLGGYNSPLHF.

This clone was seen ten or more times. One base away lies a much larger clone, so this may be a sequencing read error. This rearrangement joins TRBV19 to TRBJ1-3; D gene uncertain. This CDR3 is built from 14 residues. Germline-derived CDR1 and CDR2 are LNHDA and SQIVND (reference sequence). V shed 6 bases and J shed 0 bases, with 9 bases lying between them. The CDR3 DNA reads as TGTGCCAGTAGGGGAACGAACTCTGGAAACACCATATATTTT. Translation: CASRGTNSGNTIYF.